These T cell receptor beta chains were read from a single sample in a study of blood T cell repertoires in COVID-19. Assay used: immunoSEQ multiplex PCR; TCRdb lists only in-frame clones, some missing. The data show 95,000 to 150,000 clones, with about 79% seen just once and approximately 5% held by the top ten. Sequencing was carried out using peripheral blood. These receptors originate from a woman between 70 and 85 years old with acute or convalescent COVID-19. Both conserved end residues are part of each CDR3. A D gene is named only where the DNA matches it firmly. A row's size may be missing; if present it is once, few, many or a size class.

clone_size: NA
d_call: NA
v_call: TRBV10-3
j_call: TRBJ1-6
cdr3_aa: CAISPLLSTAYNSPLHF
cdr3_nt: TGTGCCATCAGCCCCCTTCTATCGACAGCATATAATTCACCCCTCCACTTT

clone_size: NA
d_call: TRBD1
v_call: TRBV3-1/TRBV3-2
j_call: TRBJ2-7
cdr3_aa: CASSQAQGVNWAYEQYF
cdr3_nt: TGTGCCAGCAGCCAAGCACAGGGGGTGAACTGGGCCTACGAGCAGTACTTC

clone_size: NA
d_call: NA
v_call: TRBV7-9
j_call: TRBJ1-1
cdr3_aa: CASSFRRGGTEAFF
cdr3_nt: TGTGCCAGCAGCTTCCGTAGGGGAGGGACTGAAGCTTTCTTT

clone_size: NA
d_call: TRBD1
v_call: TRBV27
j_call: TRBJ1-2
cdr3_aa: CASRGNRGLGYGYTF
cdr3_nt: TGTGCCAGCAGAGGAAACAGGGGGCTCGGCTATGGCTACACCTTC

clone_size: NA
d_call: TRBD1
v_call: TRBV18
j_call: TRBJ1-2
cdr3_aa: CASSPRTTGDYGYTF
cdr3_nt: TGTGCCAGCTCACCGCGTACGACAGGGGACTATGGCTACACCTTC

clone_size: few
d_call: TRBD1
v_call: TRBV25-1
j_call: TRBJ1-6
cdr3_aa: CASSDWGDRTGGISPLHF
cdr3_nt: TGTGCCAGCAGTGACTGGGGGGACCGGACAGGGGGCATTTCACCCCTCCACTTT

clone_size: NA
d_call: NA
v_call: TRBV20-1
j_call: TRBJ1-1
cdr3_aa: CSASEPGPNTEAFF
cdr3_nt: TGCAGTGCTAGTGAACCGGGTCCGAACACTGAAGCTTTCTTT

clone_size: NA
d_call: NA
v_call: TRBV11-2
j_call: TRBJ1-2
cdr3_aa: CASSSDQGGYGYTF
cdr3_nt: TGTGCCAGCAGCTCGGACCAGGGTGGCTATGGCTACACCTTC

clone_size: NA
d_call: NA
v_call: TRBV27
j_call: TRBJ1-6
cdr3_aa: CASSLGHKSSYNSPLHF
cdr3_nt: TGTGCCAGCAGTTTGGGGCACAAGAGCTCCTATAATTCACCCCTCCACTTT

clone_size: once
d_call: TRBD1
v_call: TRBV5-8
j_call: TRBJ1-1
cdr3_aa: CASSPTGGVNTEAFF
cdr3_nt: TGTGCCAGCAGCCCGACAGGGGGCGTGAACACTGAAGCTTTCTTT

clone_size: NA
d_call: NA
v_call: TRBV19
j_call: TRBJ1-2
cdr3_aa: CASSTRLGTNYGYTF
cdr3_nt: TGTGCCAGTAGTACCCGGCTAGGAACTAACTATGGCTACACCTTC

clone_size: NA
d_call: NA
v_call: TRBV30
j_call: TRBJ1-2
cdr3_aa: CAWSPMGLYGYTF
cdr3_nt: TGTGCCTGGAGTCCAATGGGCCTCTATGGCTACACCTTC

clone_size: NA
d_call: NA
v_call: TRBV6-4
j_call: TRBJ2-3
cdr3_aa: CASTELSGEPTDTQYF
cdr3_nt: TGTGCCAGCACGGAGTTGAGCGGAGAACCTACAGATACGCAGTATTTT

clone_size: NA
d_call: TRBD1
v_call: TRBV5-1
j_call: TRBJ1-2
cdr3_aa: CASSISDRGVYGYTF
cdr3_nt: TGCGCCAGCAGCATTTCGGACAGGGGGGTCTATGGCTACACCTTC

clone_size: NA
d_call: NA
v_call: TRBV27
j_call: TRBJ1-1
cdr3_aa: CASSTGTEINTEAFF
cdr3_nt: TGTGCCAGCAGTACAGGGACGGAGATCAACACTGAAGCTTTCTTT

clone_size: NA
d_call: NA
v_call: TRBV6-6
j_call: TRBJ2-5
cdr3_aa: CASSWGPQGETQYF
cdr3_nt: TGTGCCAGCAGTTGGGGTCCCCAGGGGGAGACCCAGTACTTC

clone_size: few
d_call: TRBD1
v_call: TRBV6-2/TRBV6-3
j_call: TRBJ2-5
cdr3_aa: CASSLSRDREKETQYF
cdr3_nt: TGTGCCAGCAGTCTATCCCGGGACAGGGAGAAAGAGACCCAGTACTTC

clone_size: once
d_call: NA
v_call: TRBV10-3
j_call: TRBJ1-2
cdr3_aa: CAISGVRDLGYGYTF
cdr3_nt: TGTGCCATCAGTGGAGTCAGGGATTTGGGTTATGGCTACACCTTC

clone_size: NA
d_call: NA
v_call: TRBV11-2
j_call: TRBJ2-7
cdr3_aa: CASSSNTRGYEQYF
cdr3_nt: TGTGCCAGCAGCTCGAACACCCGGGGCTACGAGCAGTACTTC

clone_size: NA
d_call: NA
v_call: TRBV7-9
j_call: TRBJ1-5
cdr3_aa: CASSLDAVDQPQHF
cdr3_nt: TGTGCCAGCAGCTTAGACGCGGTCGATCAGCCCCAGCATTTT

clone_size: NA
d_call: NA
v_call: TRBV25-1
j_call: TRBJ1-6
cdr3_aa: CASSDSSSYNSPLHF
cdr3_nt: TGTGCCAGCAGTGATTCGAGCTCCTATAATTCACCCCTCCACTTT

clone_size: once
d_call: TRBD1
v_call: TRBV6-2/TRBV6-3
j_call: TRBJ2-3
cdr3_aa: CASSYPPGQGTDTQYF
cdr3_nt: TGTGCCAGCAGTTACCCCCCGGGACAGGGCACAGATACGCAGTATTTT

clone_size: NA
d_call: TRBD1
v_call: TRBV10-3
j_call: TRBJ1-2
cdr3_aa: CAISQPGLTGVRSYTF
cdr3_nt: TGTGCCATCAGTCAGCCTGGACTTACAGGGGTACGGAGCTACACCTTC

clone_size: NA
d_call: TRBD2
v_call: TRBV7-3
j_call: TRBJ2-1
cdr3_aa: CASSSPLARGEQFF
cdr3_nt: TGTGCCAGCAGCTCACCCTTGGCGCGGGGGGAGCAGTTCTTC

clone_size: NA
d_call: TRBD1
v_call: TRBV28
j_call: TRBJ1-5
cdr3_aa: CASSQGAWNQPQHF
cdr3_nt: TGTGCCAGCTCCCAGGGGGCTTGGAATCAGCCCCAGCATTTT

clone_size: once
d_call: TRBD2
v_call: TRBV6-2/TRBV6-3
j_call: TRBJ2-5
cdr3_aa: CASSYDLAGGKETQYF
cdr3_nt: TGTGCCAGCAGTTACGACCTAGCGGGCGGAAAAGAGACCCAGTACTTC

clone_size: NA
d_call: TRBD2
v_call: TRBV11-3
j_call: TRBJ2-7
cdr3_aa: CASSLEVGTGGEQYF
cdr3_nt: TGTGCCAGCAGCTTAGAGGTCGGGACGGGGGGCGAGCAGTACTTC

clone_size: NA
d_call: NA
v_call: TRBV7-2
j_call: TRBJ1-2
cdr3_aa: CASSFRERVRGYTF
cdr3_nt: TGTGCCAGCAGCTTCCGTGAGCGGGTTCGTGGCTACACCTTC

clone_size: NA
d_call: TRBD1
v_call: TRBV6-1
j_call: TRBJ1-5
cdr3_aa: CASSVLTSGTGVQPQHF
cdr3_nt: TGTGCCAGCAGTGTCCTGACATCCGGGACAGGGGTCCAGCCCCAGCATTTT

clone_size: NA
d_call: TRBD2
v_call: TRBV7-2
j_call: TRBJ2-1
cdr3_aa: CASSLGMGGTTLYNEQFF
cdr3_nt: TGTGCCAGCAGCCTCGGAATGGGGGGGACTACCCTCTACAATGAGCAGTTCTTC

clone_size: NA
d_call: TRBD1
v_call: TRBV7-9
j_call: TRBJ1-1
cdr3_aa: CASSTWDSTNAEAFF
cdr3_nt: TGTGCCAGCAGCACATGGGACAGTACGAACGCTGAAGCTTTCTTT

clone_size: few
d_call: NA
v_call: TRBV29-1
j_call: TRBJ1-2
cdr3_aa: CSVEDAGINYGYTF
cdr3_nt: TGCAGCGTTGAAGACGCGGGGATTAACTATGGCTACACCTTC

clone_size: NA
d_call: NA
v_call: TRBV4-1
j_call: TRBJ1-3
cdr3_aa: CASSQDQGIFSGNTIYF
cdr3_nt: TGCGCCAGCAGCCAAGATCAGGGGATATTCTCTGGAAACACCATATATTTT

clone_size: NA
d_call: NA
v_call: TRBV3-1/TRBV3-2
j_call: TRBJ2-3
cdr3_aa: CASSQEGRGSPADTQYF
cdr3_nt: TGTGCCAGCAGCCAAGAAGGGAGGGGGTCCCCCGCAGATACGCAGTATTTT

clone_size: NA
d_call: NA
v_call: TRBV18
j_call: TRBJ1-4
cdr3_aa: CASSPTSYNEKLFF
cdr3_nt: TGTGCCAGCTCGCCCACCAGTTATAATGAAAAACTGTTTTTT

clone_size: NA
d_call: NA
v_call: TRBV7-2
j_call: TRBJ1-5
cdr3_aa: CASSLRQVGANQPQHF
cdr3_nt: TGTGCCAGCAGCCTTCGACAGGTCGGTGCCAATCAGCCCCAGCATTTT

clone_size: NA
d_call: NA
v_call: TRBV5-1
j_call: TRBJ2-3
cdr3_aa: CASRDTSTDTQYF
cdr3_nt: TGCGCCAGCAGAGACACTAGCACAGATACGCAGTATTTT

clone_size: many
d_call: TRBD1
v_call: TRBV13
j_call: TRBJ1-2
cdr3_aa: CASRATGGYGYTF
cdr3_nt: TGTGCCAGCAGAGCGACAGGGGGCTATGGCTACACCTTC

clone_size: NA
d_call: TRBD1
v_call: TRBV11-2
j_call: TRBJ2-7
cdr3_aa: CASSPLRRTGDYEQYF
cdr3_nt: TGTGCCAGCAGCCCACTTAGGCGCACAGGGGACTACGAGCAGTACTTC

clone_size: NA
d_call: TRBD1
v_call: TRBV6-5
j_call: TRBJ1-1
cdr3_aa: CASSYSGQFLNTEAFF
cdr3_nt: TGTGCCAGCAGTTACTCGGGACAGTTTTTGAACACTGAAGCTTTCTTT

clone_size: few
d_call: NA
v_call: TRBV25-1
j_call: TRBJ1-2
cdr3_aa: CASSVAGDYGYTF
cdr3_nt: TGTGCCAGCAGTGTAGCGGGGGACTATGGCTACACCTTC

clone_size: NA
d_call: NA
v_call: TRBV5-4
j_call: TRBJ2-1
cdr3_aa: CASSSYRSSYNEQFF
cdr3_nt: TGTGCCAGCAGCTCGTACAGGAGCTCCTACAATGAGCAGTTCTTC